This T cell receptor beta chain is drawn from a study of cytomegalovirus exposure and HLA in healthy donors. V lost 4 bases, J lost 2 bases, and 5 bases stayed unmatched. Germline lookup yields CDR1 KGHSH and CDR2 LQKENI. The CDR3 contains 15 residues. In the PCR, 60 Vbeta and 13 Jbeta primers were used. Profiled with immunoSEQ multiplex PCR; TCRdb holds only in-frame clones, not every one. The table has about 90,000 clones, about 88% seen once; the top ten hold under 2.5%. The J gene is TRBJ1-5, the V gene TRBV18; 7 bases line up with TRBD1. This receptor was taken from a man aged 18 to 29 in good health and CMV-seronegative. Sequenced: PBMCs. The CDR3 is CASSRQGGGNQPQHF. The CDR3 DNA sequence: TGTGCCAGCTCACGACAGGGAGGAGGCAATCAGCCCCAGCATTTT. Complete variable domain (other parts from reference TRBV18 and TRBJ1-5): NAGVMQNPRHLVRRRGQEARLRCSPMKGHSHVYWYRQLPEEGLKFMVYLQKENIIDESGMPKERFSAEFPKEGPSILRIQQVVRGDSAAYFCASSRQGGGNQPQHFGDGTRLSIL.